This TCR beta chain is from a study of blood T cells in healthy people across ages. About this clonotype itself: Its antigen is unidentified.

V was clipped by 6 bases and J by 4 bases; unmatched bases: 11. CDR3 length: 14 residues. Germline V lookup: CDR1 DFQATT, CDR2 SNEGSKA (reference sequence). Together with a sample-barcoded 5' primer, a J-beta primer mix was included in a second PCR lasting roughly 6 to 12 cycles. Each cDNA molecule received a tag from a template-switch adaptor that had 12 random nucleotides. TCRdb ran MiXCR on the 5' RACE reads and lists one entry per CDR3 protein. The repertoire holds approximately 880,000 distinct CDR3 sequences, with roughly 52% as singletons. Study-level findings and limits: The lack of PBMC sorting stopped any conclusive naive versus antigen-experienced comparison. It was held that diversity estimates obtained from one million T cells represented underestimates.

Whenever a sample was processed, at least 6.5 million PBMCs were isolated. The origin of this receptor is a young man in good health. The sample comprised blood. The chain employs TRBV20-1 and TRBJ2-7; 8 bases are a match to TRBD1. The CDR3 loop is CSARSTGGTYEQYF. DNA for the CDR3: TGCAGTGCAAGGTCCACAGGGGGAACGTACGAGCAGTACTTC.